Presented here are 29 T cell receptor beta chains from one specimen sequenced in a study of blood T cells in healthy people across ages. The second PCR ran roughly 6 to 11 cycles with a sample-barcoded 5' primer and J-beta primers. TCRdb passed the 5' RACE reads through MiXCR, listing each CDR3 protein once. This sample yields 1.5 million to 1.9 million distinct CDR3 sequences, of which approximately 43% are seen a single time; 4% belongs to the top ten. The sequencing input was blood. The receptors were gathered from a woman in her late teens or twenties in good health.

In this sample, this clonotype turned up a few times. This chain connects TRBV10-3 to TRBJ2-1; perhaps TRBD2 as D (5 bases). The V gene's germline CDR1 is ENHRY and CDR2 SYGVKD. Trimming removed 0 bases at V and 4 bases at J, with 7 bases between. This CDR3 contains 14 residues. This CDR3 reads CAISESGKYNEQFF. The CDR3, as DNA: TGTGCCATCAGTGAGTCCGGGAAATACAATGAGCAGTTCTTC.

The gene calls are TRBV29-1 and TRBJ1-3; D not certain. The CDR3 length is 13 residues. Trimming cost V 4 bases and J 2 bases, with 9 bases left between them. Germline V lookup: CDR1 SQVTM, CDR2 ANQGSEA. The CDR3 coding sequence is TGCAGCGTTGCCGGCGACGCTGGAAACACCATATATTTT. Its protein product is CSVAGDAGNTIYF.

This clonotype turned up a few times. J is TRBJ2-7 and V is TRBV20-1; TRBD1 matches at 8 bases. The CDR3 runs to 14 residues. The germline V gene has CDR1 DFQATT and CDR2 SNEGSKA (reference sequence). V lost 2 bases to trimming and J lost 3 bases; unmatched junction nucleotides: 6. CDR3 coding DNA: TGCAGTGCTAGACTGGACAGGGTAAGCTACGAGCAGTACTTC. Its translation is CSARLDRVSYEQYF.

The chain carries TRBV12-3 or TRBV12-4 and TRBJ1-3, with D unclear. This CDR3 is built from 11 residues. With 8 bases removed from V and 4 bases from J, the gap between germline ends came to 6 bases. CDR3 sequence: CASAQGNTIYF. The CDR3 DNA reads as TGTGCCAGCGCGCAAGGAAACACCATATATTTT.

This clonotype was observed a few times. V and J are TRBV6-5 and TRBJ2-1, with D possibly matching TRBD2 (6 bases). The V gene lost 9 bases and the J gene lost 0 bases, with 18 bases spanning the gap. The germline CDR1 and CDR2 sequences are MNHEY and SVGAGI. The CDR3 is 16 amino acids. CDR3: CARNRRRGSSYNEQFF. The CDR3 DNA follows: TGTGCCAGGAACAGGAGGAGGGGTAGCTCCTACAATGAGCAGTTCTTC.

V usage is TRBV18 and J usage is TRBJ2-4; a possible D gene is TRBD1 (5 bases). The CDR3 has 15 residues. Germline V CDR1 and CDR2: KGHSH, LQKENI. V was trimmed by 2 bases and J by 2 bases, leaving 10 bases between them. This CDR3 reads CASSPYTGPKNIQYF. DNA for the CDR3: TGTGCCAGCTCACCATACACAGGTCCCAAAAACATTCAGTACTTC.

The chain employs TRBV3-1 and TRBJ2-1; perhaps D is TRBD1 or TRBD2 (5 bases each). Germline assignment: CDR1 LGHDT and CDR2 YNNKEL (reference sequence). CDR3 length: 18 residues. V was cut by 0 bases and J by 0 bases, with 15 bases left in between. CDR3 DNA: TGTGCCAGCAGCCAAGAGACAGCGGAGGTTAGCTCCTACAATGAGCAGTTCTTC. Amino acid sequence: CASSQETAEVSSYNEQFF.

This chain links TRBV6-1 with TRBJ1-5; 7 nucleotides align to TRBD1. The CDR3 consists of 12 residues. J was trimmed by 12 bases and V by 4 bases; bases with no gene match: 6. CDR1 and CDR2 from the germline V gene are MNHNS and SASEGT. CDR3 region: CASSGTDRDQHF. CDR3 sequence (DNA): TGTGCCAGCAGTGGTACTGACAGGGACCAGCATTTT.

The chain has TRBV12-5 and TRBJ2-2, with D possibly TRBD1 on 6 matching bases. The CDR3 contains 15 residues. Germline loops: CDR1 LGHNT, CDR2 FRNRAP. The V gene lost 5 bases and the J gene lost 6 bases, with 16 bases spanning the gap. The CDR3 reads CASGHTGFRAGELFF. CDR3 bases: TGTGCTAGTGGTCACACAGGGTTTCGGGCCGGGGAGCTGTTTTTT.

The chain uses TRBV29-1 and TRBJ1-2; D is uncertain. CDR1 and CDR2 (germline): SQVTM, ANQGSEA. V was trimmed by 5 bases and J by 9 bases, leaving 19 bases between them. The CDR3 extends over 13 amino acids. The CDR3 coding sequence is TGCAGCGTTATTTCCTGGATGGAAGGGAGCTACACCTTC. Protein product: CSVISWMEGSYTF.

This clonotype was detected ten times or more. The chain links TRBV12-3 or TRBV12-4 to TRBJ1-6; D not resolved. The germline V and J ends were trimmed by 1 base and 10 bases, with 5 bases remaining between them. This CDR3 contains 12 residues. For the CDR3, the DNA is TGTGCCAGCAGTTTAGGGGCCTCACCCCTCCACTTT. Residues: CASSLGASPLHF.

This rearrangement joins TRBV4-1 to TRBJ2-1, with 8 bases matching TRBD2. The CDR3 has 17 residues. J gave up 8 bases and V 1 base, and 13 bases lay outside the gene matches. CDR1 and CDR2 (germline): MGHRA, YSYEKL. The chain's CDR3 is CASSQVKAGVRGDEQFF. The CDR3 DNA is TGCGCCAGCAGCCAAGTGAAAGCGGGAGTTCGTGGAGATGAGCAGTTCTTC.

Only a few counts were recorded for this clonotype. The chain couples TRBV3-1 to TRBJ2-5; no firm D call. V lost 1 base to trimming and J lost 7 bases, with 13 bases between them. The length of the CDR3 is 14 residues. The germline gives CDR1 LGHDT, CDR2 YNNKEL (reference sequence). The CDR3 DNA reads as TGTGCCAGCAGCCAAGCGAATCTTCGCGGGACCCAGTACTTC. This encodes CASSQANLRGTQYF.

This clonotype turned up a few times. This chain links TRBV5-1 with TRBJ2-1, with 8 bases aligning to TRBD2. Looked up from germline, CDR1 is SGHRS and CDR2 is YFSETQ. J gave up 7 bases and V 1 base, and 7 bases lay outside the gene matches. The CDR3 covers 15 residues. The CDR3 DNA sequence: TGCGCCAGCAGCTTGTTAGCGGGGTTAGAAAATGAGCAGTTCTTC. Encoded protein: CASSLLAGLENEQFF. The whole variable domain, filled in from reference TRBV5-1 and TRBJ2-1, reads KAGVTQTPRYLIKTRGQQVTLSCSPISGHRSVSWYQQTPGQGLQFLFEYFSETQRNKGNFPGRFSGRQFSNSRSEMNVSTLELGDSALYLCASSLLAGLENEQFFGPGTRLTVL.

J is TRBJ2-3 and V is TRBV29-1; 10 bases are a match to TRBD1. This CDR3 is built from 14 residues. CDR1 SQVTM and CDR2 ANQGSEA come from the germline V gene. With 4 bases clipped from V and 4 bases from J, the junction kept 5 bases outside the gene matches. CDR3: CSVALGQGSDTQYF. CDR3 DNA sequence: TGCAGCGTTGCCCTGGGACAGGGGTCAGATACGCAGTATTTT.

In this sample, this clonotype turned up once. J is TRBJ1-2 and V is TRBV6-6; D gene unclear. The V gene lost 0 bases and the J gene lost 2 bases, with 13 bases spanning the gap. The CDR3 loop spans 16 amino acids. CDR1 MNHNY and CDR2 SVGAGI come from the germline V gene (reference sequence). Here the CDR3 reads CASSYSKVGSNYGYTF. The DNA of the CDR3 is TGTGCCAGCAGTTACTCGAAGGTGGGGTCGAACTATGGCTACACCTTC.

V gene TRBV20-1 combines with J gene TRBJ2-5, with 8 bases matching TRBD1. J gave up 2 bases and V 4 bases, and 3 bases lay outside the gene matches. The CDR3 is 13 amino acids. Germline loops: CDR1 DFQATT, CDR2 SNEGSKA (reference sequence). The CDR3 DNA follows: TGCAGTGCTACCAGACAGGGGCAAGAGACCCAGTACTTC. It yields the protein CSATRQGQETQYF.

The V gene is TRBV16, the J gene TRBJ1-4; TRBD1 aligns across 10 bases. Germline lookup yields CDR1 KGHSY and CDR2 FQNENV. The CDR3 has 16 amino acids. The V and J ends lost 3 bases and 9 bases, in that order; junction bases with no gene match: 10. The CDR3 DNA sequence: TGTGCCAGCAGCCAGACAGGGGGCGGTTTGGGGAAAAAACTGTTTTTT. Residues: CASSQTGGGLGKKLFF.

This clonotype occurred a few times. This chain joins TRBV10-3 and TRBJ2-1, with 10 bases that match TRBD2. CDR1 and CDR2 (germline): ENHRY, SYGVKD. This CDR3 has 15 residues. Losses at the gene ends were 5 bases for V and 9 bases for J; bases not matched to a gene: 10. CDR3 in DNA: TGTGCCATCAGTCCAAGCGGGAGGGCCTTCGGTGAGCAGTTCTTC. Translated, it gives CAISPSGRAFGEQFF.

This clonotype was counted only a few times. The J gene is TRBJ1-1, the V gene TRBV6-2 or TRBV6-3; no reliable D call. The V end lost 6 bases, the J end lost 1 base, and 12 bases lay between the germline ends. This CDR3 region has 14 residues. Germline-derived CDR1 and CDR2 are MNHEY and SVGEGT. CDR3 protein: CASSSDLGNTEAFF. For the CDR3, the DNA is TGTGCCAGCAGCTCGGACCTGGGGAACACTGAAGCTTTCTTT.

The V gene is TRBV6-5, the J gene TRBJ2-1, with no clear D. V was pared by 5 bases and J by 9 bases, with 14 bases between. Germline V gene data show CDR1 as MNHEY and CDR2 as SVGAGI. This CDR3 is 13 amino acids long. The DNA for the CDR3 is TGTGCCAGCAGTCTCCGCTTTCGCAGTGAGCAGTTCTTC. It specifies CASSLRFRSEQFF.

This clonotype was observed a few times. The chain combines TRBV6-5 with TRBJ2-5; no definite D call. CDR1 is MNHEY and CDR2 is SVGAGI in the germline V gene. The CDR3 loop spans 13 amino acids. Between the trimmed V and J ends, which lost 3 bases and 4 bases, there was a span of 9 bases. The CDR3 region is CASSYPRGETQYF. The CDR3 DNA is TGTGCCAGCAGTTATCCTAGAGGAGAGACCCAGTACTTC.

The rearrangement links TRBV28 to TRBJ2-1; no clear D gene. CDR3 length equals 12 residues. V dropped 2 bases and J dropped 8 bases, with 7 bases sitting between them. Germline CDR1 is MDHEN and CDR2 is SYDVKM. The DNA for the CDR3 is TGTGCCAGCAGTTTAGCGATCGATGAGCAGTTCTTC. Translating it yields CASSLAIDEQFF.

This sequence joins TRBV7-2 and TRBJ2-2; 10 bases map to TRBD2. The length of the CDR3 is 18 residues. Trimming took 1 base from V and 5 from J; bases not matched to a gene: 10. Germline V CDR1 and CDR2: SGHTA, FQGNSA. The CDR3 coding sequence is TGTGCCAGCAGCTTAGTAGCGGGAGGCTTTTCTCGTACCGGGGAGCTGTTTTTT. Encoded protein: CASSLVAGGFSRTGELFF.

The chain has TRBV15 and TRBJ2-7; the D gene is possibly TRBD2 (5 bases). V lost 0 bases and J 2 bases, leaving 14 bases between the germline ends. The CDR3 is 16 amino acids. Germline V lookup: CDR1 LNHNV, CDR2 YYDKDF (reference sequence). CDR3 coding DNA: TGTGCCACCAGCAGAGATCAGCGGCAGACAACCTACGAGCAGTACTTC. Protein: CATSRDQRQTTYEQYF.

The chain couples TRBV12-3 or TRBV12-4 to TRBJ2-2, with TRBD1 as a possible D gene (5 bases). The CDR3 contains 17 residues. The V and J ends lost 4 bases and 5 bases respectively, with 20 bases between them. The CDR3 spells CASSSPPGAQGTGELFF. CDR3 bases: TGTGCCAGCAGTTCCCCCCCTGGGGCCCAGGGTACCGGGGAGCTGTTTTTT.

This clonotype occurred a few times. The chain combines TRBV11-2 with TRBJ2-7, with no clear D. The CDR3 covers 13 residues. Trimming stripped 1 base from V and 4 bases from J, with 8 bases between. CDR1 is SGHAT and CDR2 is FQNNGV in the germline V gene. This CDR3 reads CASSLAEEYEQYF. The CDR3 DNA reads TGTGCCAGCAGCTTAGCTGAGGAATACGAGCAGTACTTC.

This clonotype was detected ten times or more. This sequence joins TRBV29-1 and TRBJ2-1; D remains ambiguous. Germline values: CDR1 SQVTM, CDR2 ANQGSEA. The germline V and J ends were trimmed by 7 bases and 4 bases, with 14 bases remaining between them. The length of the CDR3 is 13 residues. The CDR3 coding sequence is TGCAGCGCTGATGATACAGAGTACAATGAGCAGTTCTTC. This encodes CSADDTEYNEQFF.

The chain links TRBV6-5 to TRBJ1-6; D not certain. The CDR3 contains 14 residues. Trimming shortened V by 0 bases and J by 6 bases, and 6 bases separated the two germline ends. Germline V gene lookup returns CDR1 MNHEY and CDR2 SVGAGI. The CDR3 region is CASSYSGSNSPLHF. In DNA form, the CDR3 reads TGTGCCAGCAGTTACTCCGGCAGTAATTCACCCCTCCACTTT.